These 22 T cell receptor beta chains came from one sample sequenced in a study of identical twins. TCRdb reanalysed the 5' RACE reads using MiXCR and keeps one entry per CDR3 protein. The sample carries about 890,000 distinct CDR3 sequences, around an eighth recorded once. The sample was also reused in another study, on yellow fever vaccine responses in identical twins.

Sequenced sample: PBMCs. These receptors all stem from a woman aged 18-35 years in good health.

With regard to this clonotype: The junction departs from the called germline gene at one end, perhaps through a read error. The chain recombines TRBV20-1 with TRBJ2-3; tentative D call: TRBD1 (6 bases). The germline CDR1 and CDR2 sequences are DFQATT and SNEGSKA (reference sequence). The CDR3 sequence is 17 residues long. The CDR3 sequence: CCARDMYRDTYTDTQYF. The CDR3 nucleotides are TGCTGTGCTAGAGACATGTACCGGGACACATACACAGATACGCAGTATTTT.

This clonotype was recorded a few times. The chain's CDR3 is CASSRAGAETQYF. CDR3 in DNA: TGTGCCAGCAGCCGTGCGGGGGCGGAGACCCAGTACTTC. V gene TRBV3-1 combines with J gene TRBJ2-5; a weak D match, TRBD2 (7 bases). The V gene lost 4 bases and the J gene lost 5 bases, with 11 bases spanning the gap. This CDR3 is built from 13 residues. Germline V gene data show CDR1 as LGHDT and CDR2 as YNNKEL (reference sequence).

The V gene is TRBV11-2, the J gene TRBJ2-1; no clear D gene. This CDR3 is 15 amino acids long. V gave up 4 bases and J gave up 2 bases, with 12 bases separating them. Germline lookup yields CDR1 SGHAT and CDR2 FQNNGV. CDR3 nucleotide sequence: TGTGCCAGCAGCTGGCAGGTGGCGGCCTACAATGAGCAGTTCTTC. Protein: CASSWQVAAYNEQFF.

In nucleotides, the CDR3 is TGTGCCAGCAGTTTAAGGGGCGAGAACAATGAGCAGTTCTTC. Translated: CASSLRGENNEQFF. The chain has TRBV27 and TRBJ2-1; D perhaps matches TRBD1 (5 bases). Germline-derived CDR1 and CDR2 are MNHEY and SMNVEV (reference sequence). The CDR3 length is 14 residues. The ends were cut back, 2 bases at V and 5 bases at J, with 10 bases in the middle.

The chain has TRBV20-1 and TRBJ2-3; tentative D call: TRBD2 (5 bases). This CDR3 comprises 12 residues. The V gene's germline CDR1 is DFQATT and CDR2 SNEGSKA (reference sequence). Trimming removed 4 bases at V and 6 bases at J, with 11 bases between. CDR3 residues: CSANRGGDTQYF. Written as DNA, the CDR3 is TGCAGTGCTAACCGGGGTGGCGATACGCAGTATTTT.

This chain joins TRBV5-1 and TRBJ2-5, with 9 bases matching TRBD2. The trim removed 4 bases at V and 0 bases at J, leaving 7 bases unmatched. The CDR3 is 16 residues long. Per germline, CDR1 SGHRS and CDR2 YFSETQ. The DNA of the CDR3 is TGCGCCAGCAGCACGGGAAGCGGGGGGTACCAAGAGACCCAGTACTTC. This gives the protein CASSTGSGGYQETQYF.

The J gene is TRBJ2-2, the V gene TRBV18; weak D call: TRBD2 (5 bases). CDR1 KGHSH and CDR2 LQKENI come from the germline V gene. V was clipped by 1 base and J by 5 bases, with 14 bases between them. The CDR3 is made up of 16 amino acids. The CDR3 region is CASSPRASGGTGELFF. The CDR3 DNA reads TGTGCCAGCTCACCACGGGCTTCAGGAGGAACCGGGGAGCTGTTTTTT.

The chain couples TRBV2 to TRBJ2-3, with a possible D match to TRBD2 (6 bases). The CDR3 consists of 12 residues. CDR1 SNHLY and CDR2 FYNNEI come from the germline V gene. The CDR3 coding sequence is TGTGCTGCGGGACTGATCACAGATACGCAGTATTTT. This translates into CAAGLITDTQYF.

The chain uses TRBV19 and TRBJ2-2; perhaps TRBD2 as D (6 bases). V lost 3 bases and J 5 bases, leaving 10 bases between the germline ends. The CDR3 loop spans 14 amino acids. Germline values: CDR1 LNHDA, CDR2 SQIVND (reference sequence). The CDR3 region has the DNA TGTGCCAGTAGTATGGGACTTTCAACCGGGGAGCTGTTTTTT. Its translation is CASSMGLSTGELFF.

This clonotype appeared a few times. The genes are TRBV5-1 and TRBJ2-5, with 11 bases fitting TRBD2. This CDR3 is built from 18 residues. The V and J ends lost 1 base and 5 bases, in that order; junction bases with no gene match: 13. CDR1 and CDR2 (germline): SGHRS, YFSETQ. The DNA for the CDR3 is TGCGCCAGCAGCTTGAGAAGTAGCGGGGGGGCTCCCCCGGAGACCCAGTACTTC. Its translation is CASSLRSSGGAPPETQYF.

The V gene is TRBV10-3, the J gene TRBJ1-1; tentatively, D is TRBD1 (5 bases). In germline, CDR1 is ENHRY, CDR2 SYGVKD. The V end lost 6 bases, the J end lost 5 bases, and 13 bases lay between the germline ends. The CDR3 is 13 residues long. CDR3 sequence: CAIRQAIGTEAFF. In nucleotides, the CDR3 is TGTGCCATCAGACAGGCTATAGGGACTGAAGCTTTCTTT.

This clonotype was observed a handful of times. The chain joins TRBV6-2 or TRBV6-3 to TRBJ2-1; D is possibly TRBD1 (5 bases). This CDR3 region has 17 residues. In germline, CDR1 is MNHEY, CDR2 SVGEGT. The V and J ends lost 2 bases and 0 bases respectively, with 14 bases between them. The CDR3 sequence is CASSYRATARSYNEQFF. As DNA, the CDR3 is TGTGCCAGCAGTTACCGAGCGACAGCCCGCTCCTACAATGAGCAGTTCTTC.

This chain connects TRBV25-1 to TRBJ2-1; 7 nucleotides line up with TRBD2. The CDR3 runs 12 residues. Germline values: CDR1 MGHDK, CDR2 SYGVNS. The V gene end was trimmed by 5 bases and the J gene end by 9 bases; junction bases not matched to a gene: 4. This CDR3 is CASSMSGGEQFF. In DNA, the CDR3 is TGTGCCAGCAGTATGTCGGGGGGTGAGCAGTTCTTC.

This clonotype was counted many times. The gene calls are TRBV12-3 or TRBV12-4 and TRBJ2-7, with unresolved D. Trimming pared 5 bases from V and 0 bases from J, leaving 14 bases between. The CDR3 is 15 amino acids. The CDR3 loop reads CASSEHSLSSYEQYF. In nucleotides, the CDR3 is TGTGCCAGCAGTGAGCATTCTTTGAGCTCCTACGAGCAGTACTTC.

This clonotype was observed a handful of times. The J gene is TRBJ1-4, the V gene TRBV5-5; D uncertain. The CDR3 covers 16 residues. The germline gives CDR1 SGHKS, CDR2 YYEKEE (reference sequence). Trimming shortened V by 4 bases and J by 3 bases, and 16 bases separated the two germline ends. In nucleotides, the CDR3 is TGTGCCAGCAGCCCTATGGTGGGTCGGGCTAATGAAAAACTGTTTTTT. Encoded protein: CASSPMVGRANEKLFF.

This clonotype was counted a few times. The rearrangement links TRBV24-1 to TRBJ1-4, with D uncertain. This CDR3 has 13 amino acids. V dropped 3 bases and J dropped 7 bases, with 8 bases sitting between them. Germline assignment: CDR1 KGHDR and CDR2 SFDVKD. CDR3 coding DNA: TGTGCCACCAGTGATGGTAAGGGTGAAAAACTGTTTTTT. It yields the protein CATSDGKGEKLFF.

This clonotype was recorded a few times. The chain joins TRBV10-1 to TRBJ2-2; a possible D gene is TRBD1 (6 bases). V lost 6 bases, J lost 0 bases, and 8 bases lay in between. There are 14 residues in the CDR3. The V gene's germline CDR1 is WNHNN and CDR2 SYGVQD (reference sequence). CDR3 sequence reads: CASRRGTNTGELFF. The CDR3 nucleotides are TGCGCCAGCAGAAGGGGGACGAACACCGGGGAGCTGTTTTTT.

This clonotype was recorded a few times. The rearrangement uses TRBV7-9 and TRBJ1-1; D remains unclear. Trimming pared 5 bases from V and 8 bases from J, leaving 12 bases between. The CDR3 contains 12 residues. Germline CDR1 reads SEHNR; CDR2 reads FQNEAQ (reference sequence). The CDR3: CASSRPGEEAFF. Written as DNA, the CDR3 is TGTGCCAGCAGCCGGCCCGGGGAGGAAGCTTTCTTT.

Only a few counts were recorded for this clonotype. The rearrangement joins TRBV3-1 to TRBJ2-1; 9 bases fit TRBD1. This CDR3 is built from 16 residues. V lost 4 bases and J lost 4; bases outside the gene matches: 8. Germline CDR1 LGHDT, CDR2 YNNKEL (reference sequence). In DNA form, the CDR3 reads TGTGCCAGCAGCCCCCTAGGGGGACAGGGTTACAATGAGCAGTTCTTC. Translated: CASSPLGGQGYNEQFF.

The chain combines TRBV3-1 with TRBJ2-3, with a possible D match to TRBD2 (5 bases). Germline CDR1 LGHDT, CDR2 YNNKEL (reference sequence). V lost 6 bases, J lost 0 bases, and 10 bases lay in between. The CDR3 sequence is 14 residues long. This CDR3 reads CASRLWTSTDTQYF. The CDR3 DNA is TGTGCCAGCAGACTTTGGACTAGCACAGATACGCAGTATTTT.

The CDR3 coding sequence is TGTGCCAGCAGTCACGGACAGGGGCCTTACAATGAGCAGTTCTTC. Translation: CASSHGQGPYNEQFF. The chain carries TRBV12-3 or TRBV12-4 and TRBJ2-1, with TRBD1 identical over 9 bases. Germline trimming cut 5 bases from V and 4 bases from J; bases unmatched to any gene: 6. The CDR3 extends over 15 amino acids.

This clonotype was found a few times. The chain recombines TRBV5-1 with TRBJ2-6, with 10 bases lining up with TRBD1. The length of the CDR3 is 17 residues. V shed 6 bases, J shed 4 bases, and the junction held 10 bases outside the gene matches. Germline CDR1 SGHRS, CDR2 YFSETQ. The CDR3 region is CASKRGQGTGGANVLTF. In DNA form, the CDR3 reads TGCGCCAGCAAAAGGGGACAGGGGACAGGAGGGGCCAACGTCCTGACTTTC.